The 28 T cell receptor beta chains below were found in one sample sequenced in a study of blood T cell repertoires in COVID-19. TCRdb's copy holds only in-frame clones and misses some; the assay was immunoSEQ multiplex PCR. This sample yields approximately 300,000 clones, of which roughly nine tenths are seen a single time; roughly 2% belongs to the top ten. The sequenced material came from peripheral blood. The receptor set was obtained from a young man with active or convalescent COVID-19.

This clone was seen a few times. The chain joins TRBV29-1 to TRBJ2-7; the match to TRBD1 covers 7 bases. Germline V gene sequence: CDR1 SQVTM, CDR2 ANQGSEA. V trimming: 6 bases; J trimming: 1 base; junction bases outside the gene matches: 3. The length of the CDR3 is 12 residues. CDR3 residues: CSVTGISYEQYF. Written as DNA, the CDR3 is TGCAGCGTGACAGGGATTTCCTACGAGCAGTACTTC.

The chain combines TRBV28 with TRBJ1-6, with D possibly being TRBD1 (6 bases). The CDR3 is made up of 13 amino acids. Germline V gene sequence: CDR1 MDHEN, CDR2 SYDVKM. Deletions cut 5 bases from V and 10 bases from J, with 12 bases between. Here the CDR3 DNA reads TGTGCCAGCAGTCGACAGGCCCGATCACCCCTCCACTTT. Encoded protein: CASSRQARSPLHF.

The rearrangement joins TRBV29-1 to TRBJ1-1; no firm D call. Germline-derived CDR1 and CDR2 are SQVTM and ANQGSEA. The CDR3 totals 10 residues. The V and J ends lost 6 bases and 9 bases respectively, with 11 bases between them. As DNA, the CDR3 is TGCAGCGTGAGAGGATTGCAAGCTTTCTTT. Translating it yields CSVRGLQAFF.

This chain connects TRBV7-9 to TRBJ2-7, with 9 bases aligning to TRBD1. The CDR3 totals 14 residues. The germline gives CDR1 SEHNR, CDR2 FQNEAQ (reference sequence). The V gene end was trimmed by 6 bases and the J gene end by 3 bases; junction bases not matched to a gene: 6. The CDR3 nucleotides are TGTGCCAGCAGTTCGGACAGGGGAGACTACGAGCAGTACTTC. Residues: CASSSDRGDYEQYF.

The rearrangement joins TRBV27 to TRBJ2-3; TRBD2 might be the D (5 bases). V lost 6 bases and J 3 bases, leaving 25 bases between the germline ends. The CDR3 is 18 residues long. Germline assignment: CDR1 MNHEY and CDR2 SMNVEV (reference sequence). CDR3 residues: CASRDPTRASRETDTQYF. The CDR3 nucleotides read TGTGCCAGCAGGGACCCCACGCGGGCTAGCCGAGAGACAGATACGCAGTATTTT.

The V and J genes are TRBV2 and TRBJ1-2; D is unresolved. CDR3 size: 12 residues. CDR1 and CDR2 from the germline V gene are SNHLY and FYNNEI. Trimming removed 4 bases at V and 4 bases at J, with 7 bases between. The CDR3 sequence is CASSGQVYGYTF. CDR3 bases: TGTGCCAGCAGTGGGCAGGTCTATGGCTACACCTTC.

This rearrangement joins TRBV4-3 to TRBJ2-6, with D tentatively TRBD2 (5 bases). CDR3 length: 15 amino acids. Looked up from germline, CDR1 is LGHNA and CDR2 is YSLEER. V was clipped by 0 bases and J by 12 bases, with 15 bases between them. The CDR3 here is CASSQEASLPTVLTF. The DNA of the CDR3 is TGCGCCAGCAGCCAAGAAGCTAGCCTCCCCACCGTCCTGACTTTC.

A note on this clone: The sample carries other DNA sequences with the same CDR3. The chain joins TRBV11-2 to TRBJ1-2; 12 bases fit TRBD1. V shed 6 bases and J 4 bases; nucleotides not matched to a gene: 3. The CDR3 loop spans 14 amino acids. Per germline, CDR1 SGHAT and CDR2 FQNNGV. CDR3 region: CASSGTGGGYGYTF. CDR3 DNA: TGTGCCAGCAGTGGGACAGGGGGCGGCTATGGCTACACCTTC. Full variable domain (remainder filled in from reference TRBV11-2 and TRBJ1-2): EAGVAQSPRYKIIEKRQSVAFWCNPISGHATLYWYQQILGQGPKLLIQFQNNGVVDDSQLPKDRFSAERLKGVDSTLKIQPAKLEDSAVYLCASSGTGGGYGYTFGSGTRLTVV.

The chain recombines TRBV28 with TRBJ2-1; possibly TRBD2 for D (5 bases). The CDR3 is made up of 12 amino acids. V lost 8 bases and J 2 bases, leaving 7 bases between the germline ends. The V gene's germline CDR1 is MDHEN and CDR2 SYDVKM. The CDR3 DNA sequence: TGTGCCAGCGGGAGCGCCTACAATGAGCAGTTCTTC. Its translation is CASGSAYNEQFF.

The CDR3 reads CASSPEAGGRYEQFF. CDR3 DNA sequence: TGTGCCAGCTCACCAGAGGCAGGGGGGCGTTATGAGCAGTTCTTC. The chain carries TRBV18 and TRBJ2-1; D possibly corresponds to TRBD1 (7 bases). This CDR3 comprises 15 residues. Per germline, CDR1 KGHSH and CDR2 LQKENI. V was trimmed by 2 bases and J by 8 bases, leaving 16 bases between them.

The chain combines TRBV19 with TRBJ2-5; no definite D call. V shed 3 bases and J shed 3 bases, with 11 bases lying between them. This CDR3 is built from 14 residues. Germline CDR1 is LNHDA and CDR2 is SQIVND (reference sequence). The CDR3 loop reads CASSMWQTKETQYF. CDR3 nucleotide sequence: TGTGCCAGTAGTATGTGGCAGACAAAAGAGACCCAGTACTTC. The full variable domain, in which reference TRBV19 and TRBJ2-5 provide the parts outside the CDR3, is DGGITQSPKYLFRKEGQNVTLSCEQNLNHDAMYWYRQDPGQGLRLIYYSQIVNDFQKGDIAEGYSVSREKKESFPLTVTSAQKNPTAFYLCASSMWQTKETQYFGPGTRLLVL.

The chain couples TRBV6-1 to TRBJ2-5, with D unclear. From germline, CDR1 is MNHNS and CDR2 SASEGT. CDR3 size: 12 residues. Trimming removed 3 bases from V and 2 bases from J, with 4 bases in between. CDR3 sequence (DNA): TGTGCCAGCAGTGACCGTCAAGAGACCCAGTACTTC. Residues: CASSDRQETQYF.

The V and J genes are TRBV4-1 and TRBJ2-4, with 8 nucleotides matching TRBD2. V shed 4 bases, J shed 2 bases, and the junction held 16 bases outside the gene matches. From germline, CDR1 is MGHRA and CDR2 YSYEKL. This CDR3 has 19 amino acids. The CDR3 nucleotides read TGCGCCAGCAGCCCTCCCCCGCCGGGACTAGTCTCGTCCAAAAACATTCAGTACTTC. Translating it yields CASSPPPPGLVSSKNIQYF.

This clone was recorded only once. The chain recombines TRBV19 with TRBJ2-1; tentative D call: TRBD1 (5 bases). CDR3 size: 16 residues. Germline-derived CDR1 and CDR2 are LNHDA and SQIVND (reference sequence). The germline V and J ends were trimmed by 4 bases and 0 bases, with 13 bases remaining between them. CDR3 DNA: TGTGCCAGTAGTAAGAAGGGTGGGGCCTCCTACAATGAGCAGTTCTTC. This sequence encodes CASSKKGGASYNEQFF.

V and J are TRBV3-1 (or the pseudogene TRBV3-2) and TRBJ1-2; D remains unclear. CDR3 length: 15 residues. Per the germline V gene, CDR1 is LGHDT and CDR2 is YNNKEL (reference sequence). V lost 1 base and J 0 bases, leaving 9 bases between the germline ends. The CDR3 is CASSQVKQPNYGYTF. CDR3 DNA sequence: TGTGCCAGCAGCCAAGTCAAGCAACCTAACTATGGCTACACCTTC.

The V and J genes are TRBV4-2 and TRBJ2-7, with TRBD2 identical over 10 bases. The CDR3 has 17 amino acids. Germline CDR1 LGHNA, CDR2 YNFKEQ. The V and J ends lost 0 bases and 7 bases, in that order; junction bases with no gene match: 12. The CDR3 region has the DNA TGTGCCAGCAGCCAAGATTTTTTAAGCGGGAGGGCGTGGGAGCAGTACTTC. It codes for CASSQDFLSGRAWEQYF.

Regarding this clone: Other DNA sequences of this sample code for an identical CDR3. The chain's CDR3 is CSASGGYEQYF. The CDR3 nucleotides are TGCAGTGCTAGCGGGGGCTACGAGCAGTACTTC. The chain combines TRBV20-1 with TRBJ2-7; D possibly corresponds to TRBD2 (6 bases). CDR3 length: 11 amino acids. CDR1 and CDR2 from the germline V gene are DFQATT and SNEGSKA (reference sequence). Trimming left V 3 bases short and J 3 bases short, with 6 bases between.

This chain uses TRBV25-1 with TRBJ2-1, with 9 bases aligning to TRBD1. Germline V gene sequence: CDR1 MGHDK, CDR2 SYGVNS. V shed 6 bases and J 6 bases; nucleotides not matched to a gene: 9. This CDR3 contains 15 residues. The CDR3 sequence is CASRETGGKGNEQFF. The CDR3 bases are TGTGCCAGCAGAGAAACAGGGGGCAAGGGCAATGAGCAGTTCTTC. The entire variable domain, with the rest obtained from reference TRBV25-1 and TRBJ2-1, is as follows: EADIYQTPRYLVIGTGKKITLECSQTMGHDKMYWYQQDPGMELHLIHYSYGVNSTEKGDLSSESTVSRIRTEHFPLTLESARPSHTSQYLCASRETGGKGNEQFFGPGTRLTVL.

In this sample, this clone turned up once. The CDR3 reads CASSFDRDLLPGNTIYF. The CDR3, as DNA: TGTGCCAGCAGCTTTGACAGGGATCTCCTCCCTGGAAACACCATATATTTT. This sequence joins TRBV5-6 and TRBJ1-3; TRBD1 agrees at 7 bases. The J segment lost 2 bases and the V segment lost 2 bases, leaving 10 bases of the junction unmatched. The CDR3 spans 17 residues. The germline CDR1 and CDR2 sequences are SGHDT and YYEEEE.

V gene TRBV6-6 combines with J gene TRBJ1-5; the D gene is possibly TRBD1 (5 bases). Germline-derived CDR1 and CDR2 are MNHNY and SVGAGI (reference sequence). Trimming left V 7 bases short and J 2 bases short, with 15 bases between. This CDR3 is built from 15 residues. The CDR3, as DNA: TGTGCCAGCACCAAAGGAGGGGAAGGCAATCAGCCCCAGCATTTT. As protein: CASTKGGEGNQPQHF.

The chain combines TRBV4-2 with TRBJ2-7; D is undetermined. Germline V gives CDR1 LGHNA, CDR2 YNFKEQ. V lost 0 bases and J lost 2, with 11 bases in between. The CDR3 contains 15 residues. CDR3 coding DNA: TGTGCCAGCAGCCAAGATCGGGTAGCCGCCTACGAGCAGTACTTC. This gives the protein CASSQDRVAAYEQYF.

The chain recombines TRBV4-2 with TRBJ1-4; D remains unclear. This CDR3 spans 13 amino acids. The V end lost 1 base, the J end lost 4 bases, and 4 bases lay between the germline ends. The germline V gene encodes CDR1 LGHNA and CDR2 YNFKEQ. Written as DNA, the CDR3 is TGTGCCAGCAGCCAAGTCAATAATGAAAAACTGTTTTTT. Amino acids: CASSQVNNEKLFF.

CDR3 region: CASRAGGFARDTQYF. The CDR3 nucleotides read TGCGCCAGCAGAGCGGGGGGGTTCGCACGGGATACGCAGTATTTT. The V and J genes are TRBV10-1 and TRBJ2-3, with 10 bases lining up with TRBD2. The CDR3 spans 15 residues. Germline V CDR1 and CDR2: WNHNN, SYGVQD (reference sequence). V was clipped by 6 bases and J by 6 bases; unmatched bases: 9.

This chain connects TRBV6-5 to TRBJ1-1; a weak D match, TRBD1 (5 bases). The CDR3 extends over 14 amino acids. With 2 bases removed from V and 5 bases from J, the gap between germline ends came to 12 bases. Germline V CDR1 and CDR2: MNHEY, SVGAGI. CDR3 sequence reads: CASSYAGMVTEAFF. Here the CDR3 DNA reads TGTGCCAGCAGTTACGCAGGGATGGTGACTGAAGCTTTCTTT.

In this sample, this clone turned up once. V usage is TRBV2 and J usage is TRBJ1-5; 9 positions match TRBD1. The CDR3 runs to 18 residues. Germline V gene lookup returns CDR1 SNHLY and CDR2 FYNNEI. V was clipped by 6 bases and J by 0 bases; unmatched bases: 12. The DNA of the CDR3 is TGTGCCAGCAGGGAGGACAGGGGTGGGTTTTATAGCAATCAGCCCCAGCATTTT. Translating gives CASREDRGGFYSNQPQHF.

This clone occurred once. The chain carries TRBV28 and TRBJ2-7, with a possible D match to TRBD2 (5 bases). Per germline, CDR1 MDHEN and CDR2 SYDVKM. The CDR3 totals 18 residues. V was clipped by 5 bases and J by 0 bases, with 23 bases between them. The CDR3 spells CASSPLLLAGLSSYEQYF. CDR3 sequence (DNA): TGTGCCAGCAGTCCGCTACTTCTCGCGGGCCTTAGCTCCTACGAGCAGTACTTC.

The rearrangement uses TRBV7-9 and TRBJ1-6; 8 bases map to TRBD1. This CDR3 has 14 residues. V lost 5 bases and J lost 10; bases outside the gene matches: 7. Per germline, CDR1 SEHNR and CDR2 FQNEAQ (reference sequence). CDR3 sequence reads: CASSPGTGSSPLHF. For the CDR3, the DNA is TGTGCCAGCAGCCCCGGGACAGGATCCTCACCCCTCCACTTT.

The chain is built from TRBV19 and TRBJ2-6; 10 nucleotides agree with TRBD2. J lost 1 base, V lost 3 bases, and 15 bases had no gene match. CDR1 LNHDA and CDR2 SQIVND come from the germline V gene (reference sequence). The CDR3 spans 21 residues. Here the CDR3 DNA reads TGTGCCAGTAGTATGGTGTCAGGCCCAGCGGGAGGGCCGTCTGGGGCCAACGTCCTGACTTTC. Its translation: CASSMVSGPAGGPSGANVLTF.